The rows below give T cell receptor beta chains drawn from one sample of a study of cytotoxic CD8 clonotypes in ibrutinib-treated CLL. The table came from immunoSEQ multiplex PCR; TCRdb's copy has only in-frame clones and leaves some out. The sample lists around 40,000 clones, around 70% occurring once. The material sequenced was PBMCs, taken at disease progression, from a patient treated with ibrutinib. Receptors originate from a human donor with chronic lymphocytic leukemia. Each CDR3 is given with its conserved first and last residue. A D gene is named only where the DNA matches it firmly. Clone size is not always given. Where it is, it says once, few, many or a class for expanded clones.

clone size: NA
D gene: NA
J gene: TRBJ2-3
CDR3 length: 13
V gene: TRBV1
CDR3 protein: CTSSQNHTDTQYF
CDR3 DNA: TGCACCAGCAGCCAAAACCACACAGATACGCAGTATTTT

clone size: NA
D gene: TRBD1
J gene: TRBJ2-5
CDR3 length: 13
V gene: TRBV9
CDR3 protein: CASSVAGGETQYF
CDR3 DNA: TGTGCCAGCAGCGTAGCAGGGGGAGAGACCCAGTACTTC

clone size: few
D gene: NA
J gene: TRBJ1-4
CDR3 length: 14
V gene: TRBV2
CDR3 protein: CASRYRVMDEKLFF
CDR3 DNA: TGTGCCAGCAGGTACAGGGTAATGGATGAAAAACTGTTTTTT

clone size: NA
D gene: NA
J gene: TRBJ1-2
CDR3 length: 15
V gene: TRBV4-1
CDR3 protein: CASSQGLGQPYGYTF
CDR3 DNA: TGCGCCAGCAGCCAAGGTCTAGGGCAGCCCTATGGCTACACCTTC

clone size: NA
D gene: NA
J gene: TRBJ2-3
CDR3 length: 13
V gene: TRBV29-1
CDR3 protein: CSVVRGKADTQYF
CDR3 DNA: TGCAGCGTTGTAAGGGGAAAGGCAGATACGCAGTATTTT

clone size: few
D gene: NA
J gene: TRBJ1-5
CDR3 length: 14
V gene: TRBV5-1
CDR3 protein: CASSLDIGNQPQHF
CDR3 DNA: TGCGCCAGCAGCTTGGACATCGGCAATCAGCCCCAGCATTTT

clone size: few
D gene: TRBD1
J gene: TRBJ2-5
CDR3 length: 14
V gene: TRBV6-5
CDR3 protein: CASNPGTGQETQYF
CDR3 DNA: TGTGCCAGCAACCCCGGGACAGGGCAAGAGACCCAGTACTTC

clone size: NA
D gene: NA
J gene: TRBJ2-2
CDR3 length: 19
V gene: TRBV27
CDR3 protein: CASSLAAKTADLHTGELFF
CDR3 DNA: TGTGCCAGCAGTTTAGCGGCAAAAACCGCGGATCTGCACACCGGGGAGCTGTTTTTT

clone size: NA
D gene: TRBD2
J gene: TRBJ2-5
CDR3 length: 16
V gene: TRBV28
CDR3 protein: CASSTPGLADQETQYF
CDR3 DNA: TGTGCCAGCAGTACGCCGGGACTAGCGGACCAAGAGACCCAGTACTTC

clone size: NA
D gene: NA
J gene: TRBJ1-5
CDR3 length: 18
V gene: TRBV13
CDR3 protein: CASSIGFMDVASNQPQHF
CDR3 DNA: TGTGCCAGCAGCATTGGTTTCATGGATGTGGCCAGCAATCAGCCCCAGCATTTT

clone size: NA
D gene: NA
J gene: TRBJ2-1
CDR3 length: 15
V gene: TRBV11-3
CDR3 protein: CASSRGGQGINEQFF
CDR3 DNA: TGTGCCAGCAGCCGAGGAGGGCAGGGCATTAATGAGCAGTTCTTC

clone size: NA
D gene: NA
J gene: TRBJ2-7
CDR3 length: 13
V gene: TRBV19
CDR3 protein: CASSLDGFGEQYF
CDR3 DNA: TGTGCCAGTAGTCTTGACGGTTTTGGCGAGCAGTACTTC

clone size: NA
D gene: NA
J gene: TRBJ1-2
CDR3 length: 12
V gene: TRBV4-1
CDR3 protein: CASSQGNHGYTF
CDR3 DNA: TGCGCCAGCAGTCAGGGAAACCATGGCTACACCTTC

clone size: few
D gene: TRBD1
J gene: TRBJ1-2
CDR3 length: 13
V gene: TRBV2
CDR3 protein: CASPGQGIAGATF
CDR3 DNA: TGTGCCAGCCCGGGACAGGGGATCGCCGGCGCCACCTTC

clone size: NA
D gene: NA
J gene: TRBJ2-3
CDR3 length: 15
V gene: TRBV15
CDR3 protein: CATSRRHRITDTQYF
CDR3 DNA: TGTGCCACCAGCAGACGGCACCGTATCACAGATACGCAGTATTTT

clone size: NA
D gene: NA
J gene: TRBJ1-6
CDR3 length: 14
V gene: TRBV14
CDR3 protein: CASNSGGLNSPLHF
CDR3 DNA: TGTGCCAGCAACTCGGGGGGGCTTAATTCACCCCTCCACTTT

clone size: few
D gene: NA
J gene: TRBJ1-5
CDR3 length: 14
V gene: TRBV28
CDR3 protein: CASSLTGPHQPQHF
CDR3 DNA: TGTGCCAGCAGTCTAACGGGTCCCCACCAGCCCCAGCATTTT

clone size: NA
D gene: NA
J gene: TRBJ2-7
CDR3 length: 15
V gene: TRBV5-4
CDR3 protein: CASSSGGRVEGEQYF
CDR3 DNA: TGTGCCAGCAGCTCGGGTGGCAGGGTGGAAGGCGAGCAGTACTTC

clone size: NA
D gene: NA
J gene: TRBJ1-1
CDR3 length: 17
V gene: TRBV11-2
CDR3 protein: CASSLGYRNSMNTEAFF
CDR3 DNA: TGTGCCAGCAGCTTAGGATACAGGAACAGTATGAACACTGAAGCTTTCTTT

clone size: once
D gene: TRBD1
J gene: TRBJ2-6
CDR3 length: 17
V gene: TRBV5-6
CDR3 protein: CASSGPQGEYGANVLTF
CDR3 DNA: TGTGCCAGCAGCGGACCCCAGGGGGAGTATGGGGCCAACGTCCTGACTTTC

clone size: NA
D gene: NA
J gene: TRBJ2-3
CDR3 length: 15
V gene: TRBV9
CDR3 protein: CASSTSTVGTDTQYF
CDR3 DNA: TGTGCCAGCAGCACCTCTACCGTCGGCACAGATACGCAGTATTTT

clone size: once
D gene: NA
J gene: TRBJ1-3
CDR3 length: 12
V gene: TRBV6-6
CDR3 protein: CASSLSGNTIYF
CDR3 DNA: TGTGCCAGCAGTTTATCCGGAAACACCATATATTTT

clone size: NA
D gene: NA
J gene: TRBJ1-1
CDR3 length: 15
V gene: TRBV7-7
CDR3 protein: CASSPMTASNTEAFF
CDR3 DNA: TGTGCTAGCAGCCCTATGACAGCTTCGAACACTGAAGCTTTCTTT

clone size: NA
D gene: NA
J gene: TRBJ1-1
CDR3 length: 14
V gene: TRBV4-1
CDR3 protein: CASSLWDADTEAFF
CDR3 DNA: TGCGCCAGCAGCCTCTGGGACGCGGACACTGAAGCTTTCTTT

clone size: few
D gene: NA
J gene: TRBJ1-5
CDR3 length: 15
V gene: TRBV6-1
CDR3 protein: CASKTPGTHNQPQHF
CDR3 DNA: TGTGCCAGCAAAACCCCCGGGACACATAATCAGCCCCAGCATTTT

clone size: NA
D gene: NA
J gene: TRBJ2-6
CDR3 length: 18
V gene: TRBV7-9
CDR3 protein: CASSLAEQETSGANVLTF
CDR3 DNA: TGTGCCAGCAGCTTAGCCGAACAGGAAACCTCTGGGGCCAACGTCCTGACTTTC

clone size: NA
D gene: NA
J gene: TRBJ2-7
CDR3 length: 14
V gene: TRBV5-4
CDR3 protein: CASSLATGFGEQYF
CDR3 DNA: TGTGCCAGCAGCTTGGCTACAGGGTTTGGCGAGCAGTACTTC

clone size: NA
D gene: NA
J gene: TRBJ1-5
CDR3 length: 12
V gene: TRBV7-6
CDR3 protein: CASSLLGQPQHF
CDR3 DNA: TGTGCCAGCAGCTTATTGGGTCAGCCCCAGCATTTT